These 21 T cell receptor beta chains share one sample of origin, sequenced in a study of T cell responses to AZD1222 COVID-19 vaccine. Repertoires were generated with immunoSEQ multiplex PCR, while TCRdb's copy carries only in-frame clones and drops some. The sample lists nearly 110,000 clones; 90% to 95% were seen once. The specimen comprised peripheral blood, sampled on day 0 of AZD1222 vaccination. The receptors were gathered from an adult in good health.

Here the CDR3 DNA reads TGCGCCAGCAGCTCCCTTAAGGAGGGACATAATTCACCCCTCCACTTT. Encoded protein: CASSSLKEGHNSPLHF. The chain joins TRBV5-1 to TRBJ1-6; perhaps TRBD1 as D (5 bases). The germline V gene has CDR1 SGHRS and CDR2 YFSETQ. V shed 3 bases and J shed 5 bases, with 15 bases lying between them. This CDR3 is built from 16 residues.

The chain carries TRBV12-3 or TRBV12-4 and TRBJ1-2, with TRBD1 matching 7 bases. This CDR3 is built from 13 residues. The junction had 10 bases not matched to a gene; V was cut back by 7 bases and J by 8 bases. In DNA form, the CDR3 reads TGTGCCAGCAACGCGGGACAGATGGGGGGCTACACCTTC. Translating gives CASNAGQMGGYTF.

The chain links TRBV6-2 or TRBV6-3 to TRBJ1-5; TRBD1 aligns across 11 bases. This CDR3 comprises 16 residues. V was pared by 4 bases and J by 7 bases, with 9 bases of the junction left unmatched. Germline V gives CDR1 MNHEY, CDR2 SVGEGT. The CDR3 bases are TGTGCCAGCAGTTTTAGGACAGGGGGCGCCGGACAGCCCCAGCATTTT. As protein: CASSFRTGGAGQPQHF.

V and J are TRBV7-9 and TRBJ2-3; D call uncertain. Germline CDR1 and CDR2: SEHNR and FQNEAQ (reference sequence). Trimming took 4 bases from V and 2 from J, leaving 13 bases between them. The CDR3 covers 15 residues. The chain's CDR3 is CASSSEKLYTDTQYF. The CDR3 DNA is TGTGCCAGCAGCTCCGAAAAGCTATACACAGATACGCAGTATTTT.

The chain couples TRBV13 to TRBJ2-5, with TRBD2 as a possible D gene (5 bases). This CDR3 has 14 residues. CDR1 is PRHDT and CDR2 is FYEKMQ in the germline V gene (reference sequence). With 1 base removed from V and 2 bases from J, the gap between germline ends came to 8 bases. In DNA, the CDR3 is TGTGCCAGCAGCTTAGCGGGGTCACAAGAGACCCAGTACTTC. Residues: CASSLAGSQETQYF. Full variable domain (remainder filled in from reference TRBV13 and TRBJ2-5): AAGVIQSPRHLIKEKRETATLKCYPIPRHDTVYWYQQGPGQDPQFLISFYEKMQSDKGSIPDRFSAQQFSDYHSELNMSSLELGDSALYFCASSLAGSQETQYFGPGTRLLVL.

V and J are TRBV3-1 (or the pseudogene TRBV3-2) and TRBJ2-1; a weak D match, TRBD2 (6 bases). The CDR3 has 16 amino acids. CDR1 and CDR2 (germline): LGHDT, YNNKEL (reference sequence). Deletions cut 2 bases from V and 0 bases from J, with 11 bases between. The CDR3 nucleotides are TGTGCCAGCAGCCAATTTCCCGGGAGCTCCTACAATGAGCAGTTCTTC. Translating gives CASSQFPGSSYNEQFF.

As DNA, the CDR3 is TGTGCCAGTAGACAAAACAATGAGCAGTTCTTC. It yields the protein CASRQNNEQFF. V is TRBV19 and J is TRBJ2-1, with D unclear. CDR3 length: 11 amino acids. Germline V CDR1 and CDR2: LNHDA, SQIVND (reference sequence). V lost 6 bases and J 5 bases, leaving 5 bases between the germline ends.

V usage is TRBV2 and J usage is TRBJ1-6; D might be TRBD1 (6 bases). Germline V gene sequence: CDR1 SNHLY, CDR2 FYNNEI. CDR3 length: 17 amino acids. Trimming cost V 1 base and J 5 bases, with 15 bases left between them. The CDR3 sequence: CASSEESAGANNSPLHF. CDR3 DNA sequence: TGTGCCAGCAGTGAAGAAAGCGCAGGGGCGAATAATTCACCCCTCCACTTT.

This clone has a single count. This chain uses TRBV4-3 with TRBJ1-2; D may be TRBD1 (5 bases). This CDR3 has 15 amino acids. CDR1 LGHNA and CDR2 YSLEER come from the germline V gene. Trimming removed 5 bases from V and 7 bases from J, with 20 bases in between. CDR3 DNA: TGCGCCAGCAGCAACGGGGGGAGTTCCCTGGGTGGCTACACCTTC. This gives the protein CASSNGGSSLGGYTF.

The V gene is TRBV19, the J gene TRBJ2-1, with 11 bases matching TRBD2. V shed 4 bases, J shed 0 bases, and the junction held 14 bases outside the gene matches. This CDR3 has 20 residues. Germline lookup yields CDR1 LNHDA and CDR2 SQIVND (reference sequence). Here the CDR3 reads CASSRRVATSGVSSYNEQFF. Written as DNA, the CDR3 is TGTGCCAGTAGTAGGCGTGTTGCGACTAGCGGGGTTAGCTCCTACAATGAGCAGTTCTTC.

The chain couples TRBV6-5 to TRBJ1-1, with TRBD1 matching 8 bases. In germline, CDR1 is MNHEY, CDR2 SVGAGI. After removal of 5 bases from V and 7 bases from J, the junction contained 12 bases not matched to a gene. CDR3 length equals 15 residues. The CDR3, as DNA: TGTGCCAGCAGTCCCCAGGACAGGGACATCGGTGAAGCTTTCTTT. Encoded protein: CASSPQDRDIGEAFF.

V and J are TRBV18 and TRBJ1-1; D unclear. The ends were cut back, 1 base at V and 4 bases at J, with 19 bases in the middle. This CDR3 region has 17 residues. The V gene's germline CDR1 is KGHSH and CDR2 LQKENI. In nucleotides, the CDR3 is TGTGCCAGCTCACCACTTCCCCGAGCGGGGAGCGGCACTGAAGCTTTCTTT. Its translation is CASSPLPRAGSGTEAFF.

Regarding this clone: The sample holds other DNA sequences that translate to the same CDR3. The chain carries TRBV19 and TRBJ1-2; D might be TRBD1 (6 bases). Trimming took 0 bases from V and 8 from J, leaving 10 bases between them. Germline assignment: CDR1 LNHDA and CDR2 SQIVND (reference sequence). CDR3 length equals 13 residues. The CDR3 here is CASSIDRGDGYTF. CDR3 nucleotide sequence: TGTGCCAGTAGTATAGACAGGGGCGACGGCTACACCTTC.

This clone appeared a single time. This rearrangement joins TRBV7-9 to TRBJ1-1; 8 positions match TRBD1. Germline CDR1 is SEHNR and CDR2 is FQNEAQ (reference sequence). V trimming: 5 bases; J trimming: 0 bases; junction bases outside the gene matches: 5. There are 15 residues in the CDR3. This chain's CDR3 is CASSLRQGMNTEAFF. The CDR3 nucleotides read TGTGCCAGCAGCCTCCGACAGGGGATGAACACTGAAGCTTTCTTT.

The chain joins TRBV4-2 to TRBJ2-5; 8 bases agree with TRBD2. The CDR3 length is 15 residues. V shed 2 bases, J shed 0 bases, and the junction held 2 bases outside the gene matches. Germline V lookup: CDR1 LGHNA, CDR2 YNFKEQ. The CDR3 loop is CASSQQAGDQETQYF. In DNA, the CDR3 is TGTGCCAGCAGCCAACAAGCGGGGGACCAAGAGACCCAGTACTTC.

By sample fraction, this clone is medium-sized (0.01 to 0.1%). The CDR3 DNA reads TGTGCCAGCAGTGAATATGGGGAGGCTAACTATGGCTACACCTTC. Amino acids: CASSEYGEANYGYTF. This chain links TRBV25-1 with TRBJ1-2; D call uncertain. Germline CDR1 reads MGHDK; CDR2 reads SYGVNS. The CDR3 covers 15 residues. The germline V and J ends were trimmed by 0 bases and 0 bases, with 8 bases remaining between them.

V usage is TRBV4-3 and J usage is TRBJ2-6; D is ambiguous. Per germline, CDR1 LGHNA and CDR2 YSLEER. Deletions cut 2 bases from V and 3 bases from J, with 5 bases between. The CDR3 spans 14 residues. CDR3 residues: CASSQPVGANVLTF. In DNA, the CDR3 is TGCGCCAGCAGCCAACCGGTTGGGGCCAACGTCCTGACTTTC.

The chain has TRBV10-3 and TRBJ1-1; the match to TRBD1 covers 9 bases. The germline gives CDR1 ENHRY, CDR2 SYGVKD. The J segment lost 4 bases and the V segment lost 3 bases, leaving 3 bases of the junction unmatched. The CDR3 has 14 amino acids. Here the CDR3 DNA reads TGTGCCATCAGTGACAGACAGGGGGGCACTGAAGCTTTCTTT. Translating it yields CAISDRQGGTEAFF.

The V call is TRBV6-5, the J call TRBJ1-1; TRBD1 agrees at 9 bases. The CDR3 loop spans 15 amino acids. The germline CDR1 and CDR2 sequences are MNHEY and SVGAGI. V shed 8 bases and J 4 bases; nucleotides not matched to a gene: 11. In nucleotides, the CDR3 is TGTGCCAGCCAAAAACAGGGGGCTATTGGCACTGAAGCTTTCTTT. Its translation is CASQKQGAIGTEAFF.

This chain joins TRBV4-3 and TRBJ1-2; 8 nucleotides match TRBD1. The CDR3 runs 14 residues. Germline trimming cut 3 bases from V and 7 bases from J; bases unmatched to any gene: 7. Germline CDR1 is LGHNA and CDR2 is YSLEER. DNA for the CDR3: TGCGCCAGCAGCCAGCGGGACAGGACGGCTGGCTACACCTTC. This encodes CASSQRDRTAGYTF.

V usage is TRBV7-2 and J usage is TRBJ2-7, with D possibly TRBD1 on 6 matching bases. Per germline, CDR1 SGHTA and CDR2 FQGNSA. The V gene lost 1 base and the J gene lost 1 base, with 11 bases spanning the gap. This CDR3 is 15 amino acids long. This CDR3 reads CASSLEGDTSYEQYF. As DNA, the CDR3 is TGTGCCAGCAGCTTAGAAGGGGACACATCCTACGAGCAGTACTTC.